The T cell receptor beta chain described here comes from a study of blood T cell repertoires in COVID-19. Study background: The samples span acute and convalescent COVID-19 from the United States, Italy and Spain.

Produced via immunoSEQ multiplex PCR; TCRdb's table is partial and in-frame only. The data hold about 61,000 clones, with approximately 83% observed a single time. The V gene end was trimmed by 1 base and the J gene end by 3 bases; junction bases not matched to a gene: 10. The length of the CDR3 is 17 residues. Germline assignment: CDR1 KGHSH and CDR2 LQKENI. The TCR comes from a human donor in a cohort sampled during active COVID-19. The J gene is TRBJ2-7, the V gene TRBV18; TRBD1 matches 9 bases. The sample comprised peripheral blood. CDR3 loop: CASSPLEWGQGFYEQYF. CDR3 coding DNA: TGTGCCAGCTCACCACTAGAATGGGGACAGGGTTTCTACGAGCAGTACTTC. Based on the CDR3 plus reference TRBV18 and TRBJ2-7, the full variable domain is NAGVMQNPRHLVRRRGQEARLRCSPMKGHSHVYWYRQLPEEGLKFMVYLQKENIIDESGMPKERFSAEFPKEGPSILRIQQVVRGDSAAYFCASSPLEWGQGFYEQYFGPGTRLTVT.